This T cell receptor (beta chain) was documented in a study of regulatory T cells in long-lasting Graves disease (dated by TCRdb to 2020 to 2022). Study-wide context: In the newly diagnosed Graves' disease group, patients had been taking antithyroid drugs for less than 3 months. Peripheral blood TCR sequencing and RNA sequencing compared persistent Graves' disease patients with newly diagnosed Graves' disease patients. The study was registered as a clinical trial and conducted in China. A total of about 33 samples underwent TCR sequencing, from some 13 patients with persistent Graves' disease and 20 patients with newly diagnosed Graves' disease.

Receptors were amplified or captured by multiplex PCR. The instrument was an Illumina HiSeq 4000. TCR beta libraries were built with iRepertoire HTBI primers and Arm-PCR amplification of CDR3 regions. Before sequencing, the PCR products went through gel purification. The original pipeline was this. Gene usage analysis of CDR3 amino acid clonotypes used the 55 to 65 TRBV and 14 TRBJ segments found across samples. COPE and FqMerger were used to merge filtered high-quality paired reads into contigs. Contigs were aligned with BLAST to IMGT TRBV, TRBD and TRBJ reference genes, and CDR3 was defined per IMGT. Clonotypes above 0.1% frequency were classified as highly expanded clones. Shannon entropy was used to measure repertoire diversity, and the Gini coefficient was used to measure V-J evenness. A clonotype was considered public if more than one individual shared it. The raw public reads went through TCRdb reprocessing: fastp at Q25, MiXCR clone calling, in-frame beta chains kept. Each entry merges the rows of one CDR3 protein and shows their most common DNA and genes. What appears here as the V and J calls and clone size reflects TCRdb's work, not the paper's. The sample has a few hundred thousand distinct CDR3 sequences on record, 12% of them singletons. Clones ranked in the top ten supply 15% to 20% of the sample.

This clonotype was counted at least ten times. Its antigen is not yet known. No much larger clone exists at a distance of one base, and base qualities are not known. What the research found in general, with its limitations: Only the TCR beta chain was sequenced and analyzed. Compared with newly diagnosed patients, patients with persistent Graves' disease had lower TCR Shannon entropy and fewer highly expanded clones, which suggests clonal expansion. Peripheral blood alone was examined, since thyroid tissue, which constituted the primary lesion, could not be accessed. Preferential use of TRBV28, TRBJ1-2 and TRBJ2-5 was observed in persistent disease, whereas TRBV20-1 and TRBJ2-1 were favored in newly diagnosed disease. The authors acknowledged the small sample size as a limitation that may reduce accuracy. Persistent patients shared more public clonotypes among themselves (around 3,000) than newly diagnosed patients did (roughly 920).

What the time point label conveys for this sample: newly diagnosed GD, antithyroid drugs for less than 3 months. RNA was extracted from PBMCs in TRIzol for both TCR sequencing and RNA sequencing. Graves' disease was diagnosed according to American Thyroid Association guidelines. The patients came from an endocrinology department in Xi'an, China. Each patient gave roughly 8.4 milliliters of peripheral blood, collected in an EDTA anticoagulant tube. PBMCs were isolated by Ficoll Paque Plus density gradient separation without further T cell sorting. An Agilent 2100 Bioanalyzer and agarose gel were used to check RNA quality, and a NanoDrop 2000 was used to measure RNA concentration. The CDR3, cysteine through phenylalanine, is 14 amino acids long. Only the CDR3 DNA stays, 42 bases, in frame from base 1. At the junction V is shortened by 5 bases and J by 7 bases; bases outside the gene matches: 10. These sequences were also reported in another study, on T cells in Graves' hyperthyroidism and ophthalmopathy. As that second paper reports: Graves' hyperthyroidism was defined as stable when no progression to ophthalmopathy occurred over 18 months of follow-up. Hyperthyroidism patients were newly diagnosed, with disease duration under 2 months, and aged 18 to 65 years. Patients with uncontrolled infections, other autoimmune diseases, pregnancy or lactation were excluded. Clinical symptoms, serum thyroxine and TRAb, thyroid ultrasound, and orbital computed tomography formed the basis for the diagnoses. The first round of RT-PCR for the TCR CDR3 was performed with the HTBI primer set and the Qiagen OneStep RT-PCR kit. Blood samples also contained most of the expanded thyroid clonotypes (frequency above 0.001), which suggests that blood repertoires may reflect thyroid immune responses. A 13 V-J signature model separated ophthalmopathy from stable hyperthyroidism, with 87.88% sensitivity and roughly 81% specificity in cross-validation and 80%/75% in testing. In validation, the model predicted progression to ophthalmopathy with approximately 70% sensitivity and about 72% specificity, a median of about 6 months before onset. To identify TCR V-J signatures that set the groups apart, the researchers used a discovery cohort of more than 95 patients, made up of approximately 43 with Graves' ophthalmopathy and about 60 with stable Graves' hyperthyroidism. Whether ophthalmopathy could be predicted prospectively was tested in an independent validation cohort made up of fewer than 20 hyperthyroidism patients plus 17 patients who later progressed to ophthalmopathy. For training and testing, the 110 or so patients in the discovery cohort were randomly divided in a 7:3 ratio. In over five Graves' hyperthyroidism patients, the study also compared T-cell repertoires from thyroid tissue with T-cell repertoires from blood. After blood sampling, hyperthyroidism patients were treated with methimazole at a starting dose of 30 mg daily, and ophthalmopathy patients were treated with high-dose intravenous methylprednisolone. Libraries were constructed in a second round of multiplex PCR, after which size selection and purification were performed. Libraries were sequenced paired-end with 100 bp reads on an Illumina HiSeq2000. SOAPnuke was used to process the raw data, throwing out any read that contained adapters or uncalled bases, had a mean Phred below 15, or lacked an exact constant-primer or identifier match. High-quality paired reads were merged using COPE v1.2.5, and each unique nucleotide sequence was defined as a clonotype. MiTCR v1.1 was used to align clonotypes to the IMGT TRBV, TRBD and TRBJ reference segments. Only V-J combinations with frequency above 0.0001, covering about 99% of repertoires, were analysed. A TCS score was defined as the ratio between F50 (clonal expansion) and ExV (chaos), using BLOSUM62-based TCRdist between CDR3 peptides within each V-J. Welch's t-statistics and random forest reduced 450 to 600 V-J features to under 15, which were used in a naive Bayes classifier (R e1071). Sample size was not statistically predetermined, and blinding of investigators to group allocation was not performed. According to the paper, TCR Vbeta CDR3 sequencing was carried out on some 140 peripheral blood samples, which came from 40 to 45 ophthalmopathy, around 74 hyperthyroidism and 17 progressor patients.

The chain employs TRBV12-3 or TRBV12-4 and TRBJ2-5, with 7 junctional bases fitting TRBD1. The origin of this receptor is a woman between 18 and 30 years old with Graves disease. Donor details come from another sample of the same person, matched by shared clones. The source was peripheral blood mononuclear cells (PBMCs), collected at new diagnosis, from a patient treated with antithyroid drugs. The CDR3 region reads CASSPLGTVGTQYF. The nucleotides read TGTGCCAGCAGTCCCCTGGGGACAGTAGGGACCCAGTACTTC.